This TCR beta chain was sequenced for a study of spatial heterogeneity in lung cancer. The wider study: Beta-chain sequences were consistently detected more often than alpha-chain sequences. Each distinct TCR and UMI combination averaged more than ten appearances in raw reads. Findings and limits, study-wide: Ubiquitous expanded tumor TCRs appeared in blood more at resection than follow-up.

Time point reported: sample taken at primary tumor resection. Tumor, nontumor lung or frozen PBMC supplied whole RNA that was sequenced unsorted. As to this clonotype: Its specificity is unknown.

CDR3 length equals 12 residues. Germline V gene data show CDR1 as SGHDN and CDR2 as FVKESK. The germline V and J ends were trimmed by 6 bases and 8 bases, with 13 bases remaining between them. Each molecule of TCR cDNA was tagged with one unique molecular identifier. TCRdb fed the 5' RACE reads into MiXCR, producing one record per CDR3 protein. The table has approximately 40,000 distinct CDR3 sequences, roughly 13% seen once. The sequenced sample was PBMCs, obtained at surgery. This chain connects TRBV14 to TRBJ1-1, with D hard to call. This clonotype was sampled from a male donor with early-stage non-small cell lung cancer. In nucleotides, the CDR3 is TGTGCCAGCAGTTTGGACCGGGCAGAAGCTTTCTTT. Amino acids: CASSLDRAEAFF.